The 31 T cell receptor beta chains below were found in one sample sequenced in a study of cytomegalovirus exposure and HLA in healthy donors. The PCR contained 60 Vbeta and 13 Jbeta primers. The repertoire was sequenced with immunoSEQ multiplex PCR; TCRdb's copy has only in-frame clones and lacks some. The sample has some 150,000 clones. Sequencing input: PBMCs. Receptors were obtained from a man aged 35 to 55 in good health and CMV-seronegative.

The V call is TRBV9, the J call TRBJ1-1, with D perhaps TRBD1 (6 bases). CDR1 is SGDLS, CDR2 YYNGEE, per germline. V lost 0 bases and J 5 bases, leaving 11 bases between the germline ends. This CDR3 region has 14 residues. In DNA, the CDR3 is TGTGCCAGCAGCGTAGCTGACAGGATTACTGAAGCTTTCTTT. This sequence encodes CASSVADRITEAFF. Full variable domain (remainder filled in from reference TRBV9 and TRBJ1-1): DSGVTQTPKHLITATGQRVTLRCSPRSGDLSVYWYQQSLDQGLQFLIQYYNGEERAKGNILERFSAQQFPDLHSELNLSSLELGDSALYFCASSVADRITEAFFGQGTRLTVV.

The rearrangement uses TRBV7-2 and TRBJ2-7, with 12 nucleotides matching TRBD2. Germline V lookup: CDR1 SGHTA, CDR2 FQGNSA. CDR3 size: 14 residues. With 5 bases clipped from V and 5 bases from J, the junction kept 4 bases outside the gene matches. CDR3 DNA: TGTGCCAGCAGCCCTAGCGGGGGGGCCAACGAGCAGTACTTC. This sequence encodes CASSPSGGANEQYF.

The chain combines TRBV4-1 with TRBJ1-4; 9 bases align to TRBD1. The germline V gene encodes CDR1 MGHRA and CDR2 YSYEKL. V was clipped by 0 bases and J by 7 bases; unmatched bases: 9. The CDR3 runs 17 residues. The CDR3 loop is CASSQDPGTGLSEKLFF. DNA for the CDR3: TGCGCCAGCAGCCAAGATCCGGGGACAGGGTTAAGTGAAAAACTGTTTTTT.

The chain links TRBV6-1 to TRBJ1-6, with D maybe TRBD1 (5 bases). Per the germline V gene, CDR1 is MNHNS and CDR2 is SASEGT. This CDR3 spans 14 amino acids. Trimming shortened V by 2 bases and J by 5 bases, and 7 bases separated the two germline ends. CDR3 in amino acids: CASSERGNNSPLHF. The DNA of the CDR3 is TGTGCCAGCAGTGAAAGGGGAAATAATTCACCCCTCCACTTT.

The rearrangement links TRBV9 to TRBJ2-5; D call uncertain. CDR3 length: 14 amino acids. The germline V gene has CDR1 SGDLS and CDR2 YYNGEE. The V end lost 0 bases, the J end lost 3 bases, and 9 bases lay between the germline ends. The CDR3 loop reads CASSVGGREETQYF. In DNA form, the CDR3 reads TGTGCCAGCAGCGTAGGAGGCAGAGAAGAGACCCAGTACTTC.

This chain links TRBV7-2 with TRBJ1-2; the D is unclear. Trimming pared 5 bases from V and 7 bases from J, leaving 14 bases between. Per germline, CDR1 SGHTA and CDR2 FQGNSA. This CDR3 region has 13 residues. The CDR3 reads CASSPDRVGGYTF. The CDR3 DNA reads as TGTGCCAGCAGCCCCGACCGGGTTGGTGGCTACACCTTC.

DNA for the CDR3: TGTGCCAGCAGCTTCGCGCGGGGAGCTGGCTACACCTTC. Translation gives CASSFARGAGYTF. The chain uses TRBV7-2 and TRBJ1-2; D gene uncertain. The germline CDR1 and CDR2 sequences are SGHTA and FQGNSA. Between the trimmed V and J ends, which lost 3 bases and 7 bases, there was a span of 12 bases. CDR3 length equals 13 residues.

The chain is built from TRBV10-3 and TRBJ2-7, with D tentatively TRBD2 (5 bases). With 5 bases removed from V and 2 bases from J, the gap between germline ends came to 10 bases. Germline CDR1 ENHRY, CDR2 SYGVKD. The CDR3 sequence is 13 residues long. The CDR3, as DNA: TGTGCCATCAGTACGGCGGGTACCTACGAGCAGTACTTC. This gives the protein CAISTAGTYEQYF.

V gene TRBV5-1 combines with J gene TRBJ2-7; D may be TRBD1 (5 bases). The V and J ends lost 2 bases and 0 bases respectively, with 9 bases between them. This CDR3 spans 14 amino acids. The germline CDR1 and CDR2 sequences are SGHRS and YFSETQ. CDR3: CASSLIDSSYEQYF. The CDR3, as DNA: TGCGCCAGCAGCTTAATTGACAGCTCCTACGAGCAGTACTTC.

The V call is TRBV28, the J call TRBJ2-7, with 11 bases that match TRBD1. The CDR3 has 15 amino acids. V dropped 4 bases and J dropped 2; count of bases not matched to a gene: 4. The germline CDR1 and CDR2 sequences are MDHEN and SYDVKM. The CDR3 protein is CASSSPGQGAYEQYF. The CDR3, as DNA: TGTGCCAGCAGTTCGCCGGGACAGGGGGCCTACGAGCAGTACTTC.

The rearrangement joins TRBV5-4 to TRBJ2-2, with 10 bases lining up with TRBD1. The V and J ends lost 1 base and 4 bases, in that order; junction bases with no gene match: 1. There are 15 residues in the CDR3. Germline V CDR1 and CDR2: SGHNT, YYREEE (reference sequence). The CDR3 DNA sequence: TGTGCCAGCAGCTTGTGGACAGGGGGCACCGGGGAGCTGTTTTTT. This sequence encodes CASSLWTGGTGELFF.

This chain links TRBV19 with TRBJ1-6, with 7 bases fitting TRBD1. V lost 4 bases, J lost 7 bases, and 10 bases stayed unmatched. The CDR3 covers 16 residues. The germline CDR1 and CDR2 sequences are LNHDA and SQIVND (reference sequence). CDR3 coding DNA: TGTGCCAGTAGTACCCAGACAGGGTCGGGCAATTCACCCCTCCACTTT. Translation: CASSTQTGSGNSPLHF.

The V gene is TRBV7-2, the J gene TRBJ1-1; TRBD1 agrees at 8 bases. The CDR3 covers 14 residues. The germline V gene has CDR1 SGHTA and CDR2 FQGNSA. Losses at the gene ends were 5 bases for V and 6 bases for J; bases not matched to a gene: 8. The CDR3 is CASSAGQGRAEAFF. CDR3 bases: TGTGCCAGCAGCGCAGGACAGGGAAGAGCTGAAGCTTTCTTT.

The DNA for the CDR3 is TGTGCCAGCAGTTACTGGGCAGGGGAGACCCAGTACTTC. Its translation is CASSYWAGETQYF. The chain is built from TRBV6-6 and TRBJ2-5, with D tentatively TRBD1 (5 bases). The V and J ends lost 1 base and 5 bases respectively, with 8 bases between them. Per germline, CDR1 MNHNY and CDR2 SVGAGI (reference sequence). The CDR3 length is 13 residues.

Turning to this clone: The DNA is left out, because the CDR3 cannot be placed on it with certainty; the CDR3 is given as TCRdb lists it. The chain joins TRBV6-5 to TRBJ2-2; whether TRBD1, the table's D call, matches the DNA was not checked. The germline V gene encodes CDR1 MNHEY and CDR2 SVGAGI. The CDR3 length equals 14 residues, ends included. CDR3 amino acids: CASILVQGAGELFF.

This sequence joins TRBV10-2 and TRBJ2-3, with 10 bases aligning to TRBD1. The germline gives CDR1 WSHSY, CDR2 SAAADI. Trimming at V came to 0 bases and at J to 4 bases, leaving 1 base not matched to a gene. The CDR3 length is 15 residues. The CDR3 DNA reads TGCGCCAGCAGTGAGTCGACAGGGGGCCCAGATACGCAGTATTTT. Translation: CASSESTGGPDTQYF.

J is TRBJ2-5 and V is TRBV30; D unclear. The tail of the sequence fits TRBJ2-7 better, so the J call may be wrong. The germline CDR1 and CDR2 sequences are GTSNPN and SVGIG (reference sequence). This CDR3 is built from 12 residues. The CDR3 DNA sequence: TGTGCCTGGAGTGTAACCCACTTCGAGCAGTACTTC. This translates into CAWSVTHFEQYF.

The chain combines TRBV7-3 with TRBJ2-3; TRBD1 might be the D (6 bases). Trimming shortened V by 5 bases and J by 4 bases, and 10 bases separated the two germline ends. The CDR3 has 13 residues. In germline, CDR1 is SGHTA, CDR2 FQGTGA. The CDR3 spells CASSPNRADTQYF. As DNA, the CDR3 is TGTGCCAGCAGCCCCAACAGGGCAGATACGCAGTATTTT.

The chain couples TRBV28 to TRBJ1-5; perhaps TRBD1 as D (6 bases). Germline CDR1 MDHEN, CDR2 SYDVKM. The germline V and J ends were trimmed by 4 bases and 6 bases, with 16 bases remaining between them. The CDR3 is made up of 15 amino acids. The CDR3 nucleotides read TGTGCCAGCAGTTCTGGTTGGGGGGGCATTCAGCCCCAGCATTTT. Translating it yields CASSSGWGGIQPQHF.

The J gene is TRBJ1-2, the V gene TRBV7-9, with a possible D match to TRBD1 (6 bases). The germline V gene encodes CDR1 SEHNR and CDR2 FQNEAQ (reference sequence). The CDR3 contains 19 residues. V lost 0 bases and J lost 0, with 20 bases in between. DNA of the CDR3: TGTGCCAGCAGCTTAGCGGATGGGGGCTTCGACCCAGCTAACTATGGCTACACCTTC. It translates to CASSLADGGFDPANYGYTF.

This chain joins TRBV5-1 and TRBJ2-1; D may be TRBD2 (6 bases). V was pared by 0 bases and J by 8 bases, with 12 bases between. The CDR3 loop spans 14 amino acids. CDR1 and CDR2 from the germline V gene are SGHRS and YFSETQ. Here the CDR3 reads CASSLGLAPHEQFF. The DNA for the CDR3 is TGCGCCAGCAGCTTGGGGCTAGCGCCCCATGAGCAGTTCTTC.

The chain couples TRBV18 to TRBJ1-1; D is uncertain. Trimming removed 3 bases from V and 1 base from J, with 9 bases in between. Germline assignment: CDR1 KGHSH and CDR2 LQKENI. This CDR3 contains 14 residues. In DNA, the CDR3 is TGTGCCAGCTCACCCTTACCAGGGAACACTGAAGCTTTCTTT. Protein sequence: CASSPLPGNTEAFF.

The chain joins TRBV20-1 to TRBJ2-5, with no clear D. Germline CDR1 DFQATT, CDR2 SNEGSKA (reference sequence). The length of the CDR3 is 11 residues. V dropped 3 bases and J dropped 2 bases, with 4 bases sitting between them. CDR3 in amino acids: CSASNQETQYF. CDR3 bases: TGCAGTGCTAGTAATCAAGAGACCCAGTACTTC.

V usage is TRBV6-1 and J usage is TRBJ1-1; D perhaps matches TRBD1 (6 bases). The germline gives CDR1 MNHNS, CDR2 SASEGT. V was pared by 4 bases and J by 4 bases, with 19 bases between. The CDR3 length is 16 residues. CDR3 in DNA: TGTGCCAGCAGTGTTGAGGGGAAGGGGGTCCTCACTGAAGCTTTCTTT. Its translation: CASSVEGKGVLTEAFF.

V usage is TRBV7-6 and J usage is TRBJ2-7; 10 bases are a match to TRBD1. The V gene end was trimmed by 1 base and the J gene end by 5 bases; junction bases not matched to a gene: 11. The CDR3 covers 17 residues. Germline CDR1 is SGHVS and CDR2 is FNYEAQ. In DNA form, the CDR3 reads TGTGCCAGCAGCTTAGGGCTCCGGACAGGGGGTACCCACGAGCAGTACTTC. Its translation: CASSLGLRTGGTHEQYF.

J is TRBJ2-1 and V is TRBV28; 7 bases align to TRBD1. Germline trimming cut 1 base from V and 7 bases from J; bases unmatched to any gene: 10. In germline, CDR1 is MDHEN, CDR2 SYDVKM. CDR3 length: 16 residues. The CDR3 protein is CASSLYGTALRNEQFF. The CDR3 DNA is TGTGCCAGCAGTTTATACGGGACAGCCCTAAGGAATGAGCAGTTCTTC.

This chain uses TRBV29-1 with TRBJ2-5, with TRBD2 matching 11 bases. V lost 4 bases and J lost 4; bases outside the gene matches: 11. The CDR3 has 16 residues. The V gene's germline CDR1 is SQVTM and CDR2 ANQGSEA. The CDR3 DNA is TGCAGCGTTGGAATCTCTAGCGGGGGGTGGGGAGAGACCCAGTACTTC. Its translation: CSVGISSGGWGETQYF.

The gene calls are TRBV13 and TRBJ1-4; 7 bases align to TRBD1. The CDR3 runs 18 residues. With V trimmed by 1 base and J by 7 bases, 15 bases remained unmatched. The germline V gene has CDR1 PRHDT and CDR2 FYEKMQ (reference sequence). CDR3 sequence: CASSLVPLGTALGEKLFF. The CDR3 region has the DNA TGTGCCAGCAGCTTAGTCCCACTCGGGACAGCTTTAGGTGAAAAACTGTTTTTT.

The chain carries TRBV27 and TRBJ2-3; 8 bases are a match to TRBD2. CDR3 length: 14 amino acids. The junction had 4 bases not matched to a gene; V was cut back by 2 bases and J by 6 bases. CDR1 and CDR2 (germline): MNHEY, SMNVEV (reference sequence). Written as DNA, the CDR3 is TGTGCCAGCAGTTTACGCGGGGGGAGCGATACGCAGTATTTT. Translated, it gives CASSLRGGSDTQYF.

The chain recombines TRBV11-2 with TRBJ2-7; no clear D gene. Per the germline V gene, CDR1 is SGHAT and CDR2 is FQNNGV. The CDR3 is 13 residues long. Trimming pared 0 bases from V and 9 bases from J, leaving 12 bases between. The CDR3 region has the DNA TGTGCCAGCAGCTTAGACCAGGTGGTGGGGCAGTACTTC. Protein: CASSLDQVVGQYF.

This chain joins TRBV9 and TRBJ2-1, with TRBD1 matching over 11 bases. Trimming cost V 4 bases and J 7 bases; bases outside gene matches: 7. This CDR3 has 15 residues. CDR1 is SGDLS and CDR2 is YYNGEE in the germline V gene. DNA for the CDR3: TGTGCCAGCAGCCTCTCCGGGACAGGGGGAAATGAGCAGTTCTTC. Translating it yields CASSLSGTGGNEQFF.